This TCR beta chain is drawn from a study of graft-versus-host responses after intestinal transplantation. Study-level background: Recipients received multivisceral, liver-intestinal, or isolated intestinal transplants. Recipients across the board were started on anti-thymocyte globulin induction, then kept on tacrolimus and steroids for two to four years. Study results and caveats: Elevated graft-versus-host to host-versus-graft clonal ratios in allografts were recorded for patients with graft-donor T cell macrochimerism.

V lost 6 bases and J lost 4, with 16 bases in between. Germline CDR1 SGHTA, CDR2 FQGTGA. The CDR3 contains 15 residues. Repertoires were generated with immunoSEQ multiplex PCR, while TCRdb's copy carries only in-frame clones and drops some. The data show about 88,000 clones, roughly nine tenths seen once. A note on this clone: The antigen is undetermined.

This sequence was found in a human donor who received an intestinal transplant. The sequencing here drew on unstimulated CD4+ T cells sorted from spleen or lymph node cells, taken before intestinal transplant. The rearrangement joins TRBV7-3 to TRBJ1-3; D is unresolved. The CDR3 here is CASSKEGLSGNTIYF. Written as DNA, the CDR3 is TGTGCCAGCAGTAAAGAGGGTCTTTCGGGAAACACCATATATTTT. The whole variable domain, filled in from reference TRBV7-3 and TRBJ1-3, reads GAGVSQTPSNKVTEKGKYVELRCDPISGHTALYWYRQSLGQGPEFLIYFQGTGAADDSGLPNDRFFAVRPEGSVSTLKIQRTERGDSAVYLCASSKEGLSGNTIYFGEGSWLTVV.